The T cell receptor beta chain described here comes from a study of T cell changes during pregnancy in multiple sclerosis. CDR1 SGHAT and CDR2 FQNNGV come from the germline V gene. Trimming pared 2 bases from V and 0 bases from J, leaving 10 bases between. The CDR3 contains 15 residues. This table comes from immunoSEQ multiplex PCR, and its TCRdb copy is limited to in-frame clones, with some not included. The sample has 35,000 to 50,000 clones, over 85% seen once; the top ten hold approximately 0.62%. The chain has TRBV11-2 and TRBJ1-1; tentative D call: TRBD1 (6 bases). The source material was CD4+ T cells from peripheral blood mononuclear cells, sampled in the first trimester of pregnancy. The clonotype comes from a female donor with multiple sclerosis, enrolled in a pregnancy study. CDR3 loop: CASSLQGGLNTEAFF. The CDR3 DNA sequence: TGTGCCAGCAGCTTACAAGGGGGTCTGAACACTGAAGCTTTCTTT.